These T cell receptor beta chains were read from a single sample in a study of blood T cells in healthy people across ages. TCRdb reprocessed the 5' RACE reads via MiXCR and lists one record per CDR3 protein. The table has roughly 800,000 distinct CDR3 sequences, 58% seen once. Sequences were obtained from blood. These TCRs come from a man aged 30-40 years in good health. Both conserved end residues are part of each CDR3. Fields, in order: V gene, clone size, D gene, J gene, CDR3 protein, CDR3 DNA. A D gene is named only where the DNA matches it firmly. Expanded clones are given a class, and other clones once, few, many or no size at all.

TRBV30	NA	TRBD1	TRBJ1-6	CAWRRTGSSSPLHF	TGTGCCTGGAGAAGGACAGGAAGTAGTTCACCCCTCCACTTT
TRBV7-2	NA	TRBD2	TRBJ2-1	CAGSLAPSGGNNEQFF	TGTGCCGGCAGCTTAGCCCCTAGCGGAGGGAACAATGAGCAGTTCTTC
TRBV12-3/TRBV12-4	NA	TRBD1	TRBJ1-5	CASRQGTGGDQPQHF	TGTGCCAGCAGACAAGGGACAGGGGGGGATCAGCCCCAGCATTTT
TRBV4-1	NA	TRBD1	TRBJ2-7	CASSQPFYGTGVTYEQYF	TGCGCCAGCAGCCAACCCTTTTATGGGACAGGGGTAACCTACGAGCAGTACTTC
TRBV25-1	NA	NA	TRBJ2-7	CASSEGADIEQYF	TGTGCCAGCAGTGAAGGGGCAGACATCGAGCAGTACTTC
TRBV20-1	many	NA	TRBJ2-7	CSARDWTNSYEQYF	TGCAGTGCTAGAGATTGGACAAACTCCTACGAGCAGTACTTC
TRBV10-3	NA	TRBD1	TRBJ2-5	CAISEEWDRVTGETQYF	TGTGCCATCAGTGAGGAGTGGGACAGGGTGACCGGAGAGACCCAGTACTTC
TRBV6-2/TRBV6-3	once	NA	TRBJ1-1	CASSYLGIKNTEAFF	TGTGCCAGCAGTTATTTGGGGATAAAGAACACTGAAGCTTTCTTT
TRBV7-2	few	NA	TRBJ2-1	CASSPFNEQFF	TGTGCCAGCAGCCCCTTCAATGAGCAGTTCTTC
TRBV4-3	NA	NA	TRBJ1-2	CASSQDRGGANYGYTF	TGCGCCAGCAGCCAAGATCGAGGGGGGGCGAACTATGGCTACACCTTC
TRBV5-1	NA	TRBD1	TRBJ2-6	CASSLTGQRSSGANVLTF	TGCGCTAGCAGCTTAACGGGACAGAGATCCTCTGGGGCCAACGTCCTGACTTTC
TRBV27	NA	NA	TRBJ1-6	CASSFLWGRGRSPLHF	TGTGCCAGCAGTTTCCTCTGGGGCAGGGGAAGGTCACCCCTCCACTTT
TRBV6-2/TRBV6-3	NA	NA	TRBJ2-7	CASRDYSEQYF	TGTGCCAGCAGGGACTACAGCGAGCAGTACTTC
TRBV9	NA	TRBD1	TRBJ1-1	CASSRPQQGVNTEAFF	TGTGCCAGCAGCAGACCCCAGCAGGGGGTTAACACTGAAGCTTTCTTT
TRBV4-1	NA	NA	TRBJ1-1	CASSQDGSVEAFF	TGCGCCAGCAGCCAAGATGGATCAGTTGAAGCTTTCTTT
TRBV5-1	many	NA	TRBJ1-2	CASSPEQGPGGYTF	TGCGCCAGCAGCCCCGAACAGGGCCCAGGTGGCTACACCTTC
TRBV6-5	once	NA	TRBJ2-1	CASSYSAGLNNGQFF	TGTGCCAGCAGTTACTCCGCGGGGCTAAACAATGGGCAGTTCTTC
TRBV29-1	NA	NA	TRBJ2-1	CSVEWEWGYEQFF	TGCAGCGTTGAATGGGAGTGGGGTTATGAGCAGTTCTTC
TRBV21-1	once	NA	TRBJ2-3	CASSKRIRGNGQRVSTDTQYF	TGTGCCAGCAGCAAAAGGATCAGGGGGAACGGGCAGCGGGTGTCCACAGATACGCAGTATTTT
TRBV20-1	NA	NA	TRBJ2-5	CSARNIDNSGAQWETQYF	TGCAGTGCTAGAAACATAGATAACTCCGGGGCTCAGTGGGAGACCCAGTACTTC
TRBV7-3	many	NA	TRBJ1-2	CASSLGPRYGYTF	TGTGCCAGCAGCCTAGGACCCCGCTATGGCTACACCTTC
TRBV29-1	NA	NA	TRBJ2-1	CSVEDSTYNEQFF	TGCAGCGTTGAAGACAGTACCTACAATGAGCAGTTCTTC
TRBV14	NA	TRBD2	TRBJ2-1	CASSPRTSGSEQFF	TGTGCCAGCAGCCCCCGGACTAGCGGGAGTGAGCAGTTCTTC
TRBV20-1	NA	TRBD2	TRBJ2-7	CSARSLRFGGGQYEQYF	TGCAGTGCTAGATCACTTCGGTTTGGGGGAGGGCAGTACGAGCAGTACTTC
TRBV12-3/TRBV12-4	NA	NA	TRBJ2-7	CANSLMGSWYEQYF	TGTGCCAACAGTTTGATGGGAAGTTGGTACGAGCAGTACTTC
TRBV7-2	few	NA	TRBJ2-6	CASSSSGSGANVLTF	TGTGCCAGCAGCTCTAGTGGGTCTGGGGCCAACGTCCTGACTTTC
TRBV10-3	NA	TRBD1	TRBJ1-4	CAIGSAQGNEKLFF	TGTGCCATCGGATCCGCACAGGGGAATGAAAAACTGTTTTTT
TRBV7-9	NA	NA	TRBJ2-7	CASSSGRTYEQYF	TGTGCCAGCAGCTCAGGACGGACCTACGAGCAGTACTTC
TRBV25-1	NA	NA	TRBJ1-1	CASKIPAGWLGVHTNTEAFF	TGTGCCAGCAAAATCCCAGCAGGGTGGCTCGGTGTACACACGAACACTGAAGCTTTCTTT
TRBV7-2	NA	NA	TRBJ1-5	CASSTDLYSNQPQHF	TGTGCCAGCAGCACTGACTTATACTCCAATCAGCCCCAGCATTTT
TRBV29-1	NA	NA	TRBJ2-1	CSVDITSSYNEQFF	TGCAGCGTTGATATAACAAGCTCCTACAATGAGCAGTTCTTC
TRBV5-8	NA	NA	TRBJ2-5	CASSLALRGPAQETQYF	TGTGCCAGCAGCTTGGCCCTACGGGGACCGGCCCAAGAGACCCAGTACTTC
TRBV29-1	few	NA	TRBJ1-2	CSVEVVGRYTF	TGCAGCGTTGAGGTTGTGGGACGCTACACCTTC
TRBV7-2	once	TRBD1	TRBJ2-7	CASSLAHRGYEQYF	TGTGCCAGCAGCTTAGCGCACAGGGGCTACGAGCAGTACTTC
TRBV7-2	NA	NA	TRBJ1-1	CASRPVLNTEAFF	TGTGCCAGCAGACCGGTCTTGAACACTGAAGCTTTCTTT
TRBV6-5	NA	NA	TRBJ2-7	CASYSSPWGEQYF	TGTGCCAGCTACAGTAGTCCGTGGGGGGAGCAGTACTTC
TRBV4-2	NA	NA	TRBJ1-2	CASSPSSGRMFDGYTF	TGTGCCAGCAGCCCGAGTTCGGGACGGATGTTCGATGGCTACACCTTC
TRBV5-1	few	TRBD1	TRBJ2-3	CASSWEQGSDTQYF	TGCGCCAGCAGCTGGGAACAGGGGTCAGATACGCAGTATTTT
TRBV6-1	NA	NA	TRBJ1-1	CASIHGEAFF	TGTGCCAGCATCCACGGGGAAGCTTTCTTT
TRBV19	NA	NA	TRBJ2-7	CASSPGGGTGYEQYF	TGTGCCAGTAGTCCAGGCGGCGGGACGGGGTACGAGCAGTACTTC
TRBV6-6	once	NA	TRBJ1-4	CASSYQTTNEKLFF	TGTGCCAGCAGTTATCAAACAACTAATGAAAAACTGTTTTTT
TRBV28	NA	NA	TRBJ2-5	CASSSTGQETQYF	TGTGCCAGCAGTTCGACAGGACAAGAGACCCAGTACTTC
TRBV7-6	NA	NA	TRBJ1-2	CASSLDLLRNGYTF	TGTGCCAGCAGCTTAGACCTCTTGAGGAATGGCTACACCTTC